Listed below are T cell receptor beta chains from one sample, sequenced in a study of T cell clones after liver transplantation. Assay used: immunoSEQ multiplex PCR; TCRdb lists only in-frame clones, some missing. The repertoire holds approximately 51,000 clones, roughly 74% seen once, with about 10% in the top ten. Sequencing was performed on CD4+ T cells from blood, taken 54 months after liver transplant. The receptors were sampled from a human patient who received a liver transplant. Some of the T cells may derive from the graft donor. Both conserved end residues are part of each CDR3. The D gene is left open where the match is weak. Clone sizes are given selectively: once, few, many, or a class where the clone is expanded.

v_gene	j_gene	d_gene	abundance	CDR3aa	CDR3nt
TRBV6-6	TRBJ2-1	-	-	CASSRKRTDYNEQFF	TGTGCCAGCAGCCGCAAACGGACAGATTACAATGAGCAGTTCTTC
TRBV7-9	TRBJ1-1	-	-	CASSFSGTTEAFF	TGTGCCAGCAGCTTTTCGGGGACCACTGAAGCTTTCTTT
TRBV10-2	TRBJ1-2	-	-	CASSNPGHSYGYTF	TGCGCCAGCAGTAATCCGGGACATAGCTATGGCTACACCTTC
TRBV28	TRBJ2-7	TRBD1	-	CASSPAFTGDEQYF	TGTGCCAGCAGTCCGGCGTTCACAGGGGACGAGCAGTACTTC
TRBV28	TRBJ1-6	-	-	CASSLYRGSPLHF	TGTGCCAGCAGTTTATACCGGGGTTCACCCCTCCACTTT
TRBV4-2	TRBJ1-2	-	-	CASSQDQMSYGYTF	TGTGCCAGCAGCCAAGATCAAATGAGCTATGGCTACACCTTC
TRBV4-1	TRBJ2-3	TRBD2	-	CASSQVPSGGAGGTQYF	TGCGCCAGCAGCCAGGTCCCTAGCGGGGGGGCTGGCGGTACGCAGTATTTT
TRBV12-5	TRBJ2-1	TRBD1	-	CASGSVRAGGYNEQFF	TGTGCTAGTGGTTCCGTCCGTGCAGGGGGATACAATGAGCAGTTCTTC
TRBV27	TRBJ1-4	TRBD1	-	CASSRPGQGTKGKTVF	TGTGCCAGCAGTCGTCCCGGACAGGGCACAAAAGGAAAAACTGTTTTT
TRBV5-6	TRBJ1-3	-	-	CASSLWFGPLRSNTIYF	TGTGCCAGCAGCTTGTGGTTCGGCCCCCTTCGGTCCAACACCATATATTTT
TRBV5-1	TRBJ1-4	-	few	CASSFDSFSATNEKLFF	TGCGCCAGCAGCTTCGACTCGTTTTCTGCAACTAATGAAAAACTGTTTTTT
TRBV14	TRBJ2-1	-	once	CASSQETNRGMDNEQFF	TGTGCCAGCAGCCAAGAAACGAATAGGGGGATGGACAATGAGCAGTTCTTC
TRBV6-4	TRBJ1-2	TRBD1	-	CASSPGQGNYGYTF	TGTGCCAGCAGTCCGGGACAGGGAAACTATGGCTACACCTTC
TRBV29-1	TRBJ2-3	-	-	CSVDTTDTQYF	TGCAGCGTTGACACCACAGATACGCAGTATTTT
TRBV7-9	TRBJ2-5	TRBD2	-	CASSLEAGGGQETQYF	TGTGCCAGCAGCTTAGAGGCGGGGGGAGGGCAAGAGACCCAGTACTTC
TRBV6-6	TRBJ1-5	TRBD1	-	CASSRQGNQPQHF	TGTGCCAGCAGCCGACAGGGGAATCAGCCCCAGCATTTT
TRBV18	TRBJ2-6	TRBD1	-	CASQGQARSGANVLTF	TGTGCCAGCCAGGGACAGGCCCGCTCTGGGGCCAACGTCCTGACTTTC
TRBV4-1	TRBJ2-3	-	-	CASSQGYGMMADTQYF	TGCGCCAGCAGCCAAGGGTATGGAATGATGGCAGATACGCAGTATTTT
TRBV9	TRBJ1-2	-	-	CASSVAGPQAFYGYTF	TGTGCCAGCAGCGTAGCGGGTCCGCAGGCCTTCTATGGCTACACCTTC
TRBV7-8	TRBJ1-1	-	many	CASSIWEGSTEAFF	TGTGCCAGCAGCATCTGGGAGGGGAGCACTGAAGCTTTCTTT
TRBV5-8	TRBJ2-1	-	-	CASRILRGSSYNEQFF	TGTGCCAGCAGGATATTACGGGGGAGCTCCTACAATGAGCAGTTCTTC
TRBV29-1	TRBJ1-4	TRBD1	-	CSAGQGMNEKLFF	TGCAGCGCTGGACAGGGGATGAATGAAAAACTGTTTTTT
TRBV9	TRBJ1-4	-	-	CASSVGRATNEKLFF	TGTGCCAGCAGCGTCGGTCGGGCAACTAATGAAAAACTGTTTTTT
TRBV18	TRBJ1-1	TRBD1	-	CASSQGQENTEAFF	TGTGCCAGCTCACAAGGACAGGAGAACACTGAAGCTTTCTTT
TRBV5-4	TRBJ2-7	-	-	CASSLGGSSYEQYF	TGTGCCAGCAGCTTAGGGGGGAGCTCCTACGAGCAGTACTTC
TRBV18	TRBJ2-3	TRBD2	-	CASSRLAEFTDTQYF	TGTGCCAGCTCACGACTAGCGGAGTTCACAGATACGCAGTATTTT
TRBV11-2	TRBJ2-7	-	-	CASSSGMNPHEQYF	TGTGCCAGCAGCTCAGGGATGAACCCCCACGAGCAGTACTTC
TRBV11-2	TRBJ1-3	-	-	CASSPRTPLAGNTIYF	TGTGCCAGCAGCCCCCGCACCCCCCTGGCTGGAAACACCATATATTTT
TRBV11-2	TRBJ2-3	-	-	CASEESRGRTDTQYF	TGTGCCAGCGAGGAATCGCGGGGGCGCACAGATACGCAGTATTTT
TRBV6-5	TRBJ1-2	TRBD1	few	CASSYGDRILYGYTF	TGTGCCAGCAGTTACGGGGACAGGATCCTCTATGGCTACACCTTC
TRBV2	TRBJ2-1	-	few	CASSESKYNEQFF	TGTGCCAGCAGTGAATCCAAGTACAATGAGCAGTTCTTC
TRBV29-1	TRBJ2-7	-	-	CSVVLTASHGSYEQYF	TGCAGCGTTGTCCTAACGGCTTCCCATGGCTCCTACGAGCAGTACTTC
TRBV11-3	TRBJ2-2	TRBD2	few	CASSLIWASGGTGELFF	TGTGCCAGCAGCTTAATCTGGGCCAGCGGGGGAACCGGGGAGCTGTTTTTT
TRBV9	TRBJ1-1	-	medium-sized	CASSVGVGHVEAFF	TGTGCCAGCAGCGTAGGGGTCGGGCACGTTGAAGCTTTCTTT
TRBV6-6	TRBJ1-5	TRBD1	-	CASSTTGGKGNQPQHF	TGTGCCAGCAGTACGACAGGGGGCAAAGGGAATCAGCCCCAGCATTTT
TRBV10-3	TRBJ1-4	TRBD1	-	CAISVGDSHATNEKLFF	TGTGCCATCAGTGTGGGGGACAGCCACGCAACTAATGAAAAACTGTTTTTT
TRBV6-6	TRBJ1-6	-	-	CASSVRGRYNSPLHF	TGTGCCAGCAGTGTCCGGGGGCGGTATAATTCACCCCTCCACTTT
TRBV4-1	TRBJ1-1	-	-	CASSQDKFLNEAFF	TGCGCCAGCAGCCAAGATAAGTTCCTTAATGAAGCTTTCTTT
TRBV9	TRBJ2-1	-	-	CASSSQGFNEQFF	TGTGCCAGCAGCTCCCAGGGTTTCAATGAGCAGTTCTTC
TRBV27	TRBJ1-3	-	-	CASGNVQSSGNTIYF	TGTGCCAGCGGCAATGTACAGAGCTCTGGAAACACCATATATTTT